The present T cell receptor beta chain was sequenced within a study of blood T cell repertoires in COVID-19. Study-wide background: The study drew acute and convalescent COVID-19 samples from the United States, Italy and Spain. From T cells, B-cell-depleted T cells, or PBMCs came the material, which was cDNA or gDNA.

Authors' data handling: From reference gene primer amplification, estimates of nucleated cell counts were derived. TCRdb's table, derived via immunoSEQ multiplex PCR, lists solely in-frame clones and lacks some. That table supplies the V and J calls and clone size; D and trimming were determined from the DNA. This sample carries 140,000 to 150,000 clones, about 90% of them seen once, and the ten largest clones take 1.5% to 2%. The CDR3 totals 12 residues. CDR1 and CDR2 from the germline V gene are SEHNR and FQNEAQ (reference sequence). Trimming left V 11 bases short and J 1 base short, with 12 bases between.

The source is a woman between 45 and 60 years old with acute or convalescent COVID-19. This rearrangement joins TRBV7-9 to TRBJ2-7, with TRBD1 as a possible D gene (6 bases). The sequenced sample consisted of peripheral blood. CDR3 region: CAQGSASYEQYF. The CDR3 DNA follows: TGTGCCCAGGGGAGCGCGTCCTACGAGCAGTACTTC.